This TCR beta chain derives from a study of blood T cell repertoires in COVID-19. Across the study: T cells, B-cell-depleted T cells, or PBMCs supplied cDNA or gDNA.

Some clones are missing from TCRdb's copy, which holds only in-frame ones; the method was immunoSEQ multiplex PCR. The sample includes over 250,000 clones, about nine tenths of them seen just once. The CDR3 consists of 17 residues. The V gene's germline CDR1 is SGHVS and CDR2 FNYEAQ. The trim removed 1 base at V and 5 bases at J, leaving 10 bases unmatched. Sample: PBMCs or T cells enriched from blood (not recorded which). This clonotype was obtained from a woman in her late teens or twenties who had recovered from COVID-19. V gene TRBV7-6 combines with J gene TRBJ2-5; 10 bases agree with TRBD2. The CDR3 is CASSLGRAGGLEETQYF. The CDR3 bases are TGTGCCAGCAGCTTAGGACGAGCGGGAGGGCTGGAGGAGACCCAGTACTTC.